The sequence of this T cell receptor (beta chain) was determined in a study of CD8 T cells in ankylosing spondylitis. CDR3 length: 12 amino acids. Germline assignment: CDR1 DFQATT and CDR2 SNEGSKA (reference sequence). The V gene end was trimmed by 3 bases and the J gene end by 12 bases; junction bases not matched to a gene: 4. This clonotype came up many times. The target antigen is unknown. Study-wide points: Blood from ankylosing spondylitis patients appeared to carry a characteristic roughly eight-variant TCR beta motif.

One entry per CDR3 protein, called by TCRdb with MiXCR from the 5' RACE reads. Altogether about 450,000 distinct CDR3 sequences are present, roughly a quarter being singletons, with the ten largest covering about 0.89%. Sample: blood, either unsorted or a sorted T cell fraction (not recorded which). The sequence was obtained from a male donor with ankylosing spondylitis. The chain is built from TRBV20-1 and TRBJ2-1, with 11 nucleotides matching TRBD2. The chain's CDR3 is CSARVLAGGQFF. As DNA, the CDR3 is TGCAGTGCTAGGGTTCTAGCGGGGGGGCAGTTCTTC.